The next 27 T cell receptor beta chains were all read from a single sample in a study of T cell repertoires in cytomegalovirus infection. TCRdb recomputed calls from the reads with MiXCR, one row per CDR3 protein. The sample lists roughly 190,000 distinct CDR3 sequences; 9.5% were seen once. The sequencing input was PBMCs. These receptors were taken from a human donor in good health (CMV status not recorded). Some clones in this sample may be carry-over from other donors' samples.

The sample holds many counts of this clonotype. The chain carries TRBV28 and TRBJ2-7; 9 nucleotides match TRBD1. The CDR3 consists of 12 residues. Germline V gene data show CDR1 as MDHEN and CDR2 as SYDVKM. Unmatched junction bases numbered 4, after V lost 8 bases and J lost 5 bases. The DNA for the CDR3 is TGTGCCAGCCGGGACAGGGTAAACGAGCAGTACTTC. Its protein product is CASRDRVNEQYF.

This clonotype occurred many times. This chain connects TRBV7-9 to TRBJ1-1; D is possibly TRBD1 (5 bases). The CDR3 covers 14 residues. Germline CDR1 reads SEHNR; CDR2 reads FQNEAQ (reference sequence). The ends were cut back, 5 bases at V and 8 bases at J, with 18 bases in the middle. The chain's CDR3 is CASSKDLGLQEAFF. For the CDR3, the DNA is TGTGCCAGCAGCAAAGACTTGGGGCTTCAAGAAGCTTTCTTT.

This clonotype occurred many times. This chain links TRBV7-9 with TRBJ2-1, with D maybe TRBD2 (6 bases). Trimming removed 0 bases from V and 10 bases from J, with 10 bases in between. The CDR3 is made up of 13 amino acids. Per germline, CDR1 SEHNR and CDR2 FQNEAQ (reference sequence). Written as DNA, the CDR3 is TGTGCCAGCAGCTTAGCGGGGGGACCCGAGCAGTTCTTC. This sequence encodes CASSLAGGPEQFF.

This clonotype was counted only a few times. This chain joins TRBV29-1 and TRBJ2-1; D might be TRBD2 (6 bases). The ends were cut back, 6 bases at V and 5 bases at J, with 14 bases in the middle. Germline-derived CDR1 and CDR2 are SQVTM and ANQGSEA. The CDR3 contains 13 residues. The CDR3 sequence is CSVSGDSNNEQFF. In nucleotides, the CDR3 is TGCAGCGTCTCGGGGGATTCCAACAATGAGCAGTTCTTC.

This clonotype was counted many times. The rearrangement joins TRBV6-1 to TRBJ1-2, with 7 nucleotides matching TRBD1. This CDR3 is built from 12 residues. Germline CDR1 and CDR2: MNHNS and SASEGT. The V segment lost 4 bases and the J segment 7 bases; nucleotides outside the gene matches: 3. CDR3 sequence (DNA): TGTGCCAGCAGTGCCGGGACAGTTGGCTACACCTTC. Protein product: CASSAGTVGYTF.

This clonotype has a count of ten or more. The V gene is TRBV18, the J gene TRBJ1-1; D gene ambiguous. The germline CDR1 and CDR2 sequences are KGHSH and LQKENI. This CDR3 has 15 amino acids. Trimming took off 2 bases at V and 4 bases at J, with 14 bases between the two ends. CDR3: CASSPDLLGGTEAFF. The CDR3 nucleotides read TGTGCCAGCTCACCAGACCTCCTGGGTGGCACTGAAGCTTTCTTT.

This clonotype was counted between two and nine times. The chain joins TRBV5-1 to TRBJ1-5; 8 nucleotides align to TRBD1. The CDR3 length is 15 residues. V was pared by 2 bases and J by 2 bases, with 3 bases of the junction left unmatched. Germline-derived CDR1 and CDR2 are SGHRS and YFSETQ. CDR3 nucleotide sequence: TGCGCCAGCAGCTTTTCGACAGGGGGCAATCAGCCCCAGCATTTT. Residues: CASSFSTGGNQPQHF.

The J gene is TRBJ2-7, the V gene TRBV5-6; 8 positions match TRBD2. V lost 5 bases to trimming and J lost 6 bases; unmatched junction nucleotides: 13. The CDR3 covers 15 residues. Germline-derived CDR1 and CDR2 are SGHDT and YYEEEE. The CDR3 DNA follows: TGTGCCAGCAGGCTCCAGATAGGACTAGCAGGCGAGCAGTACTTC. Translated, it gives CASRLQIGLAGEQYF.

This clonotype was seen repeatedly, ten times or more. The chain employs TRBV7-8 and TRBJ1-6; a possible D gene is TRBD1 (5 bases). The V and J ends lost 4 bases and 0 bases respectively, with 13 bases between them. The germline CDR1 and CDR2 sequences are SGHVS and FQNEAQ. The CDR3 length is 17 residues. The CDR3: CASSSMTDNSYNSPLHF. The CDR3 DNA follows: TGTGCCAGCAGCTCGATGACAGACAACTCCTATAATTCACCCCTCCACTTT.

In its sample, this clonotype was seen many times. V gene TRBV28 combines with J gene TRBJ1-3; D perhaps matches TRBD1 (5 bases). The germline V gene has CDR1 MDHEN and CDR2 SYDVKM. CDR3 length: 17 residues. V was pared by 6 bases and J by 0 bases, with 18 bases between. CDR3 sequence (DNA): TGTGCCAGCAGCCCGGTCCCGGGGCTAATCTCTGGAAACACCATATATTTT. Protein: CASSPVPGLISGNTIYF.

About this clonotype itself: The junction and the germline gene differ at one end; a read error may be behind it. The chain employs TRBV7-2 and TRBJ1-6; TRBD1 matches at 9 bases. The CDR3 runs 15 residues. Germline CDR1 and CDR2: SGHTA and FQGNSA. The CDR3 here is CASSLRQGGNSPFHF. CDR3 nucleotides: TGTGCCAGCAGCCTAAGACAGGGGGGTAATTCACCCTTCCACTTT.

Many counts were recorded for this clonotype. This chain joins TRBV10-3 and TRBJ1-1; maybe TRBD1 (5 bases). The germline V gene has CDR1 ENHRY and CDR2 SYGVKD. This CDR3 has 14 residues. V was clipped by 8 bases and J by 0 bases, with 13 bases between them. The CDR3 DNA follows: TGTGCCATCGCCGGGACCACCATGAACACTGAAGCTTTCTTT. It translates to CAIAGTTMNTEAFF.

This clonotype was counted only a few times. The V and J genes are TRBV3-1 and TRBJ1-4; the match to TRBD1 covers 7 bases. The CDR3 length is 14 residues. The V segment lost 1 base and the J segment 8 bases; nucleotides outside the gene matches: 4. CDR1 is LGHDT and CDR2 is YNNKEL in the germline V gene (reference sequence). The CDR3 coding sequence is TGTGCCAGCAGCCAAGTAGGGGGCCTCGAAAAACTGTTTTTT. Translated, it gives CASSQVGGLEKLFF.

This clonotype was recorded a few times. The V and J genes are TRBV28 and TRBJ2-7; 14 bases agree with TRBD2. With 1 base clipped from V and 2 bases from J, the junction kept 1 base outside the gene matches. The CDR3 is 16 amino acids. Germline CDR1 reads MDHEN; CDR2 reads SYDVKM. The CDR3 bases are TGTGCCAGCAGTTTATCGACTAGCGGGAGGGCCTACGAGCAGTACTTC. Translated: CASSLSTSGRAYEQYF.

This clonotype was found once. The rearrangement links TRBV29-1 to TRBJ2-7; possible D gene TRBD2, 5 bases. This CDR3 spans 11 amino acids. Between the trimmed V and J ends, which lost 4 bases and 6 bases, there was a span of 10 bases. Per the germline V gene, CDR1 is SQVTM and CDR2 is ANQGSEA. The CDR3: CSVGVGSEQYF. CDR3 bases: TGCAGCGTTGGTGTGGGGAGCGAGCAGTACTTC.

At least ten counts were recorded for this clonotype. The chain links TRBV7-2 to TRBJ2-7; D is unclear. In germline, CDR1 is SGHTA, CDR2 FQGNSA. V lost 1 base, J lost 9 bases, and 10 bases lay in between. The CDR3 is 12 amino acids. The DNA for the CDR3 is TGTGCCAGCAGCTTAGTCACTTCCGGGCAGTACTTC. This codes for CASSLVTSGQYF.

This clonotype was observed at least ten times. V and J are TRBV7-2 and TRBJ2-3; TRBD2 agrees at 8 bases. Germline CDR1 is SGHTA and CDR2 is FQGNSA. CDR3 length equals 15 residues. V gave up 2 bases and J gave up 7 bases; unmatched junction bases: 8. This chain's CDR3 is CASSLSTSGGYTQYF. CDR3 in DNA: TGTGCCAGCAGCTTAAGTACTAGCGGAGGGTATACGCAGTATTTT.

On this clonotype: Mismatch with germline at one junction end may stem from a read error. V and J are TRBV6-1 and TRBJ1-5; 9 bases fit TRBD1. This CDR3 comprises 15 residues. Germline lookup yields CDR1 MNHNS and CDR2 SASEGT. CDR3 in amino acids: CGSSEETGGAQPQHF. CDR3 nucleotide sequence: TGTGGCAGCAGTGAAGAAACAGGGGGCGCGCAGCCCCAGCATTTT.

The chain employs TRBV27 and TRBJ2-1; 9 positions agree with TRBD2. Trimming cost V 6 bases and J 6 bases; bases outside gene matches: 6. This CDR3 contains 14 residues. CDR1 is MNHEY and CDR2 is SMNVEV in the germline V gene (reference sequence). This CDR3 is CASRPGLAPNEQFF. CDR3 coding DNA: TGTGCCAGCAGACCGGGACTAGCTCCCAATGAGCAGTTCTTC.

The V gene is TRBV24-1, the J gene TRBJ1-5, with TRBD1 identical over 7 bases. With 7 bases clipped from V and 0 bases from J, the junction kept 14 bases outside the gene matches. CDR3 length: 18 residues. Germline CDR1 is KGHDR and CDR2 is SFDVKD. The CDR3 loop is CATSPPGQKLYSNQPQHF. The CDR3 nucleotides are TGTGCCACCAGCCCCCCGGGACAGAAGCTTTATAGCAATCAGCCCCAGCATTTT.

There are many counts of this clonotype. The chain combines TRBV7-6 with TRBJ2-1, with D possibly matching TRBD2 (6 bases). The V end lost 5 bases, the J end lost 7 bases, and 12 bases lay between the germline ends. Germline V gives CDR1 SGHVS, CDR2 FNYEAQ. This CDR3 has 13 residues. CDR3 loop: CASSTLARNEQFF. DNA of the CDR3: TGTGCCAGCAGCACACTAGCCCGGAATGAGCAGTTCTTC.

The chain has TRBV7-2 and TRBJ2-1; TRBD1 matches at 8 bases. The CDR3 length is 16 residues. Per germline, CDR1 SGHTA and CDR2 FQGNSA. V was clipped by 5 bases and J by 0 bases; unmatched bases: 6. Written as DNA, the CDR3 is TGTGCCAGCAGCGGCCGGACAGGGAGCTCCTACAATGAGCAGTTCTTC. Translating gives CASSGRTGSSYNEQFF.

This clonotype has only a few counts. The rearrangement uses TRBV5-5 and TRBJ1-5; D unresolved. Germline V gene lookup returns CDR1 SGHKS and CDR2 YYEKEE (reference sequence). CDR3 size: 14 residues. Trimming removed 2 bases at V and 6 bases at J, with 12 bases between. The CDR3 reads CASSFDGVPQPQHF. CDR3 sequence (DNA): TGTGCCAGCAGCTTCGACGGGGTCCCTCAGCCCCAGCATTTT.

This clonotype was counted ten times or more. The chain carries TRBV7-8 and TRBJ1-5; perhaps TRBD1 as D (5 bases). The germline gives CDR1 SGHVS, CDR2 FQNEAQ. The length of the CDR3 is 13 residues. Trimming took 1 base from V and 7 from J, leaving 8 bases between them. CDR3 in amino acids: CASSLGRVQPQHF. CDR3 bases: TGTGCCAGCAGCTTAGGCAGGGTCCAGCCCCAGCATTTT.

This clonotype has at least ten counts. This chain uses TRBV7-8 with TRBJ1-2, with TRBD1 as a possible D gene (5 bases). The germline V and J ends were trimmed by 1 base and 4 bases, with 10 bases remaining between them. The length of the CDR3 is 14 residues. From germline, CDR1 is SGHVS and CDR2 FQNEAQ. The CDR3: CASSLEVTAYGYTF. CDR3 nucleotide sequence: TGTGCCAGCAGCTTAGAAGTGACAGCCTATGGCTACACCTTC.

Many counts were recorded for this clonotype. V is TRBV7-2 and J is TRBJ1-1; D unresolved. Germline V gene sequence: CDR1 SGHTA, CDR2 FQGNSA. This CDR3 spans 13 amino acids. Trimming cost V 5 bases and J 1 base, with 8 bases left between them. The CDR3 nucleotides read TGTGCCAGCAGCCAGACTGGGAACACTGAAGCTTTCTTT. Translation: CASSQTGNTEAFF.

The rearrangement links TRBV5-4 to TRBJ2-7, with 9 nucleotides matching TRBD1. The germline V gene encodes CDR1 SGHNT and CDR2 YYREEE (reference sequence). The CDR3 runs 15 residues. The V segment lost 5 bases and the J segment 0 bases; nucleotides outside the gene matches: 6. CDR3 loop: CASSPPGQGSYEQYF. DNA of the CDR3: TGTGCCAGCAGTCCCCCGGGACAGGGCTCCTACGAGCAGTACTTC.